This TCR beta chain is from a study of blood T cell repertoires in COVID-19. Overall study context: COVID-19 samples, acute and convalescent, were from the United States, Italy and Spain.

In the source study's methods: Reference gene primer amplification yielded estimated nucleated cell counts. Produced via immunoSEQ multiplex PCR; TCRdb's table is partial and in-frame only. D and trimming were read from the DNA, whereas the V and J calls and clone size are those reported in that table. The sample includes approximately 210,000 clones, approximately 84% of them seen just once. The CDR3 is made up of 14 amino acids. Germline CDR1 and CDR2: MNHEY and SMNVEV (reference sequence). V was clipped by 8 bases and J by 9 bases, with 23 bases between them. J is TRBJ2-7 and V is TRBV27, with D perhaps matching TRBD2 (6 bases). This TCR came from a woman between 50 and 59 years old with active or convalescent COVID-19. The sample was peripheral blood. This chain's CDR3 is CASGGTGATLGQYV. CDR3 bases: TGTGCCAGCGGAGGGACCGGGGCCACGTTGGGGCAGTACGTC.